This record looks at one T cell receptor (beta chain) sequence and its context. Germline values: CDR1 MRHNA, CDR2 SNTAGT. This CDR3 spans 12 amino acids. Trimming removed 3 bases at V and 7 bases at J, with 9 bases between. The sample originates from a study of T cell changes during pregnancy in multiple sclerosis. TCRdb's table, derived via immunoSEQ multiplex PCR, lists solely in-frame clones and lacks some. This sample has 40,000 to 50,000 clones, with about nine tenths found just once. The V call is TRBV6-4, the J call TRBJ1-1; D call uncertain. Sequenced here: CD4+ T cells from peripheral blood mononuclear cells, sampled after pregnancy. This TCR was recovered from a female donor in good health, enrolled as a control in a pregnancy study. This CDR3 reads CASSESGFEAFF. For the CDR3, the DNA is TGTGCCAGCAGTGAGTCGGGATTTGAAGCTTTCTTT.